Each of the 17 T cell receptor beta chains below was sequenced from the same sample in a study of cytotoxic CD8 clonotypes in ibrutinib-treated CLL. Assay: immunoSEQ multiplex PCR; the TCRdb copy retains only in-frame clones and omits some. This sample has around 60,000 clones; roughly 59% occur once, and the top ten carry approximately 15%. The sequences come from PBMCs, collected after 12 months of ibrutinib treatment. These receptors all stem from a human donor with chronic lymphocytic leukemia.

DNA of the CDR3: TGTGCCAGCAGCCGTGACCCCGGACACAGTGAGCCCCAGCATTTT. As protein: CASSRDPGHSEPQHF. J is TRBJ1-5 and V is TRBV7-9; TRBD1 is a possible D gene (5 bases). V lost 5 bases, J lost 8 bases, and 19 bases lay in between. Germline V gene sequence: CDR1 SEHNR, CDR2 FQNEAQ (reference sequence). The CDR3 spans 15 residues.

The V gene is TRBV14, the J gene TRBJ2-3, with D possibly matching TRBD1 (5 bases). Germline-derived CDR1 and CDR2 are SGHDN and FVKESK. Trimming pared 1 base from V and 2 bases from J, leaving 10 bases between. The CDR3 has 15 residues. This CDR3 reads CASSQVGPVTDTQYF. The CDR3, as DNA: TGTGCCAGCAGCCAAGTGGGGCCAGTCACAGATACGCAGTATTTT.

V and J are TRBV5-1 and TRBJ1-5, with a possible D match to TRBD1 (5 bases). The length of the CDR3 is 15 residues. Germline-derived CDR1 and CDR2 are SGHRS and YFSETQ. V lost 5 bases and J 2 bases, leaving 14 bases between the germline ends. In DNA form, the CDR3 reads TGCGCCAGCAGGTTAGGGGTTGGTGGCAATCAGCCCCAGCATTTT. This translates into CASRLGVGGNQPQHF. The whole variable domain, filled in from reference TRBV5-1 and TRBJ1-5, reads KAGVTQTPRYLIKTRGQQVTLSCSPISGHRSVSWYQQTPGQGLQFLFEYFSETQRNKGNFPGRFSGRQFSNSRSEMNVSTLELGDSALYLCASRLGVGGNQPQHFGDGTRLSIL.

The CDR3 sequence: CASTPQHRGSSGANVLTF. Here the CDR3 DNA reads TGTGCCAGCACCCCGCAGCACAGGGGAAGTTCTGGGGCCAACGTCCTGACTTTC. The J gene is TRBJ2-6, the V gene TRBV5-4; 7 bases agree with TRBD1. CDR1 SGHNT and CDR2 YYREEE come from the germline V gene (reference sequence). The CDR3 is 18 residues long. V lost 6 bases to trimming and J lost 1 base; unmatched junction nucleotides: 13.

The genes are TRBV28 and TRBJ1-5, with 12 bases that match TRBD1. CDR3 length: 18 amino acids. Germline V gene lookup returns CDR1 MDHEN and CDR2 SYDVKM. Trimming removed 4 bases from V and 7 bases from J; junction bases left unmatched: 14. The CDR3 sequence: CASSSLTPGQGARQPQHF. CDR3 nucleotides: TGTGCCAGCAGTTCCCTCACGCCGGGACAGGGGGCGCGGCAGCCCCAGCATTTT.

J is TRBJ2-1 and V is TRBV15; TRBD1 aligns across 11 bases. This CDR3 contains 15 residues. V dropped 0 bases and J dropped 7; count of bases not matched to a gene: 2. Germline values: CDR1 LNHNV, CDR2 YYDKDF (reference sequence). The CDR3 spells CATSREGDRGNEQFF. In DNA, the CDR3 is TGTGCCACCAGCAGAGAGGGGGACAGGGGGAATGAGCAGTTCTTC.

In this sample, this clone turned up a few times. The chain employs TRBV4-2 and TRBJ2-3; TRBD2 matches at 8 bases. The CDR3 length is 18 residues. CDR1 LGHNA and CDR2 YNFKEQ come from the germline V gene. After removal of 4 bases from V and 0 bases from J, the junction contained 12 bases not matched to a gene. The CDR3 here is CASSPDPGGTTSTDTQYF. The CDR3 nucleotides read TGTGCCAGCAGCCCCGACCCGGGGGGGACTACTAGCACAGATACGCAGTATTTT.

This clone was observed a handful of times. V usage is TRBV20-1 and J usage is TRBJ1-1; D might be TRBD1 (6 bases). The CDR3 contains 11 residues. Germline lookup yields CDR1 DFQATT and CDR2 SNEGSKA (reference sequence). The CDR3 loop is CRGVGGSEAFF. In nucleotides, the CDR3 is TGCAGGGGTGTAGGGGGATCTGAAGCTTTCTTT.

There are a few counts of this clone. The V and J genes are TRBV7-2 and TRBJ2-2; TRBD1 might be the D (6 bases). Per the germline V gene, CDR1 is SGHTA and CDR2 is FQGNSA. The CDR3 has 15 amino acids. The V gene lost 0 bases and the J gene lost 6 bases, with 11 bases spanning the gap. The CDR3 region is CASSLARPGAGELFF. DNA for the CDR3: TGTGCCAGCAGCTTAGCACGGCCAGGGGCCGGGGAGCTGTTTTTT.

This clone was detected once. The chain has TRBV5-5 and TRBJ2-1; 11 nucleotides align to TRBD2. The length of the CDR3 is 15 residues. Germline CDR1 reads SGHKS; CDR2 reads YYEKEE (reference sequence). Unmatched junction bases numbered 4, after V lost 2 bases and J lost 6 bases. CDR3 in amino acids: CASSFGTSGFNEQFF. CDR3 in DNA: TGTGCCAGCAGCTTCGGGACTAGCGGATTCAATGAGCAGTTCTTC. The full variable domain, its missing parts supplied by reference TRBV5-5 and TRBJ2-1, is DAGVTQSPTHLIKTRGQQVTLRCSPISGHKSVSWYQQVLGQGPQFIFQYYEKEERGRGNFPDRFSARQFPNYSSELNVNALLLGDSALYLCASSFGTSGFNEQFFGPGTRLTVL.

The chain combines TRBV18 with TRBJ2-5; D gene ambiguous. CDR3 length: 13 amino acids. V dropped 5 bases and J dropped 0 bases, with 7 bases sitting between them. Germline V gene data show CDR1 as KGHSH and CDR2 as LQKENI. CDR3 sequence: CASSLADQETQYF. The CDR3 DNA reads TGTGCCAGCTCATTGGCAGACCAAGAGACCCAGTACTTC.

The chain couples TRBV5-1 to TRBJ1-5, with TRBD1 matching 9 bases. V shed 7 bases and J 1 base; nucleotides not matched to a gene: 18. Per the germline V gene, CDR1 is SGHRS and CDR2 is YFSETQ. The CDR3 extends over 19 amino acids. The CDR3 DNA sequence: TGCGCCAGCGAGCCCCGGGACAGGGTTTATCGGGTGAGCAATCAGCCCCAGCATTTT. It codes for CASEPRDRVYRVSNQPQHF.

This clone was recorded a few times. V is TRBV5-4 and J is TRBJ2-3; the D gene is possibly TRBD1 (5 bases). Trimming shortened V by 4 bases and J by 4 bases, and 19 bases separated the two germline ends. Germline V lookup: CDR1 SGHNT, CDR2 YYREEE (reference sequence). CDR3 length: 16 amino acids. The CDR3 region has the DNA TGTGCCAGCAGCCCCGGTCGAACCTGGGGCGCAGATACGCAGTATTTT. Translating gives CASSPGRTWGADTQYF. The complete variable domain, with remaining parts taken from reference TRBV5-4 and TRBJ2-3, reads ETGVTQSPTHLIKTRGQQVTLRCSSQSGHNTVSWYQQALGQGPQFIFQYYREEENGRGNFPPRFSGLQFPNYSSELNVNALELDDSALYLCASSPGRTWGADTQYFGPGTRLTVL.

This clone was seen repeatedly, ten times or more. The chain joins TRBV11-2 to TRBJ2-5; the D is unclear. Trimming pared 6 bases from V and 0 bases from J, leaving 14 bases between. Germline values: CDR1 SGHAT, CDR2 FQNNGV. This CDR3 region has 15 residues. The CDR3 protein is CASSPGPWYQETQYF. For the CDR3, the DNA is TGTGCCAGCAGTCCTGGACCGTGGTACCAAGAGACCCAGTACTTC.

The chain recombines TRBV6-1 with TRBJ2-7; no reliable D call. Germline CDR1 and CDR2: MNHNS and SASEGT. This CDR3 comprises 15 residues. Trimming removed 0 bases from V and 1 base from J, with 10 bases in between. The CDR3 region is CASSEAPMGSYEQYV. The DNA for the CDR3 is TGTGCCAGCAGTGAAGCCCCGATGGGGTCCTACGAGCAGTACGTC.

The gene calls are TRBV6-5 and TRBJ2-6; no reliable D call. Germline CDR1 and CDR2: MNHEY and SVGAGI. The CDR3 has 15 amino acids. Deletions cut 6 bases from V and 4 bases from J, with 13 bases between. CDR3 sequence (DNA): TGTGCCAGCAGCCGAATCGGGTCCGGGGCCAACGTCCTGACTTTC. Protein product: CASSRIGSGANVLTF.

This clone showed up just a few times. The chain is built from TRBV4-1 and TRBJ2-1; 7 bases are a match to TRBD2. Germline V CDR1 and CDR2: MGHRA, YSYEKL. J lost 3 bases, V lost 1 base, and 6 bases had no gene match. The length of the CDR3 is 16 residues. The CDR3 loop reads CASSQGWERGYNEQFF. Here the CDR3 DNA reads TGCGCCAGCAGCCAAGGGTGGGAGCGGGGCTACAATGAGCAGTTCTTC.